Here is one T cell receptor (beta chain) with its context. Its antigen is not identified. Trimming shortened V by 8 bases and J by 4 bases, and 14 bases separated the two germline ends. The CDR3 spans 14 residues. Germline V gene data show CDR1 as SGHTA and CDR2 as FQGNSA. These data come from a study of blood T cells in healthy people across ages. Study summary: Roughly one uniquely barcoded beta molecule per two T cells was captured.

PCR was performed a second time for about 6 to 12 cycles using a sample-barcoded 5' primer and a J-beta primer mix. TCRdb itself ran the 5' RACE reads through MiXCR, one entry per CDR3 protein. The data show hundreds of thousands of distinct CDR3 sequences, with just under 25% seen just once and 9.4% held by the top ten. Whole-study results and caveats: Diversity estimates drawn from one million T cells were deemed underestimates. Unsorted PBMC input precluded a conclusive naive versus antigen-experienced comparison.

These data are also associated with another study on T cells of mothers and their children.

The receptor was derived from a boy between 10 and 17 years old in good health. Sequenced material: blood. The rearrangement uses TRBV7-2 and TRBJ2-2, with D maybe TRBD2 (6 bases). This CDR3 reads CASQTRTLTGELFF. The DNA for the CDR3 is TGTGCCAGCCAGACTAGAACGCTCACCGGGGAGCTGTTTTTT.